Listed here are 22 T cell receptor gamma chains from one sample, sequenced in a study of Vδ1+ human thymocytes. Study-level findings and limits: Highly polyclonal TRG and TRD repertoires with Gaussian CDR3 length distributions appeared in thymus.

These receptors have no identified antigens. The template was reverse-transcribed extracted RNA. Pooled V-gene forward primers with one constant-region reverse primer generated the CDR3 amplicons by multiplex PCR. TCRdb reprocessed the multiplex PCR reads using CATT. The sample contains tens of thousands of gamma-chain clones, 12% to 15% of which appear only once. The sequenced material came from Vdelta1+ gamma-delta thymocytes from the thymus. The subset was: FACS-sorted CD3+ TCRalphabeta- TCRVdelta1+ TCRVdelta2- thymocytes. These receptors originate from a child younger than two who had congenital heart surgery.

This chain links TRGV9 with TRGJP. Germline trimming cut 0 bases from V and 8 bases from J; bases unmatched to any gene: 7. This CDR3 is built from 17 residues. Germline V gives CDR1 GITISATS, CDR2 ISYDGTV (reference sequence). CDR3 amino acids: CALWEVEPKLGKKIKVF. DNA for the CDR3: TGTGCCTTGTGGGAGGTGGAGCCCAAGTTGGGCAAAAAAATCAAGGTATTT.

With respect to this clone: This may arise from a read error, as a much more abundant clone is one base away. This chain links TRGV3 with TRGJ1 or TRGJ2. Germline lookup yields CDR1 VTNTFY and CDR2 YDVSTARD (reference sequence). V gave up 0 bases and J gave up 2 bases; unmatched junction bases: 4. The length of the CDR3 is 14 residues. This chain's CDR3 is CATWDRQYYYKKLF. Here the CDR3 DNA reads TGTGCCACCTGGGACAGGCAGTATTATTATAAGAAACTCTTT.

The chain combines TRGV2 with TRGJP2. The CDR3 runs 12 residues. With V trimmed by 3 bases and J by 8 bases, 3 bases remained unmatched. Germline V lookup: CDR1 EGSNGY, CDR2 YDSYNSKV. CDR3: CATWDWDWIKTF. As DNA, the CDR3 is TGTGCCACCTGGGACTGGGATTGGATCAAGACGTTT.

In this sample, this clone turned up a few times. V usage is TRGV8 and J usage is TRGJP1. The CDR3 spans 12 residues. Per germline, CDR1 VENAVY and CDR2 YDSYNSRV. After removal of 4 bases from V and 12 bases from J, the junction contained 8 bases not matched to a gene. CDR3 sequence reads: CATWDWGGFKIF. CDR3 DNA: TGTGCCACCTGGGACTGGGGGGGGTTCAAGATATTT.

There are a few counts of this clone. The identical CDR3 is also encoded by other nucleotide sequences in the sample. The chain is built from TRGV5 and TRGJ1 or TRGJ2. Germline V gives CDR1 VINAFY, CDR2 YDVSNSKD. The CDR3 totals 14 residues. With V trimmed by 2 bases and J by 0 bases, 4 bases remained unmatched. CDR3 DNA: TGTGCCACCTGGGACACCTCGAATTATTATAAGAAACTCTTT. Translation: CATWDTSNYYKKLF.

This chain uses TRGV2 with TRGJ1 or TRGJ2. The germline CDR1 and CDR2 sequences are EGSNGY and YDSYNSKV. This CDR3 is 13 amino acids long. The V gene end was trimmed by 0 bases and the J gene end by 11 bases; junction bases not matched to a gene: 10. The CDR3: CATWDGRWVEKLF. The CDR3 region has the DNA TGTGCCACCTGGGACGGGCGGTGGGTCGAGAAACTCTTT.

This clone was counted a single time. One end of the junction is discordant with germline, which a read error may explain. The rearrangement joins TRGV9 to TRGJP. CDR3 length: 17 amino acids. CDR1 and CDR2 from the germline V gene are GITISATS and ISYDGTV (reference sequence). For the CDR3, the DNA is TGTGCCTTGCGGGAGGTGCAGGGGGAGTTGGGCAAAAAAATCAAGGTATTT. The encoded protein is CALREVQGELGKKIKVF.

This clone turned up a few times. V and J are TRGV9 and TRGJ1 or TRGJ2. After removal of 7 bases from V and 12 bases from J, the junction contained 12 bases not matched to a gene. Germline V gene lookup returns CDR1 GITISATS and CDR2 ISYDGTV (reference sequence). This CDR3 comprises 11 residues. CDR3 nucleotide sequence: TGTGCCTTGTGCCGCTCGAGGGGGAAACTCTTT. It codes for CALCRSRGKLF.

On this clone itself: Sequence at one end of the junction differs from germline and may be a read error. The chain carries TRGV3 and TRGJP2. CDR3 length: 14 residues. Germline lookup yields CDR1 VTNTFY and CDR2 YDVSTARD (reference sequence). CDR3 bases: TGCGCCACCTGGTGGGGGGGTAGTGATTGGATCAAGACGTTT. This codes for CATWWGGSDWIKTF.

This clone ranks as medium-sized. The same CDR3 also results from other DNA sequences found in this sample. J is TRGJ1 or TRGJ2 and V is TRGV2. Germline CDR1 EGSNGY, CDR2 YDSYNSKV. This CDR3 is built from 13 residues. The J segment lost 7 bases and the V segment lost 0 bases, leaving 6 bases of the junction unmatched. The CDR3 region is CATWDGPGYKKLF. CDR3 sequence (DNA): TGTGCCACCTGGGACGGGCCGGGGTATAAGAAACTCTTT.

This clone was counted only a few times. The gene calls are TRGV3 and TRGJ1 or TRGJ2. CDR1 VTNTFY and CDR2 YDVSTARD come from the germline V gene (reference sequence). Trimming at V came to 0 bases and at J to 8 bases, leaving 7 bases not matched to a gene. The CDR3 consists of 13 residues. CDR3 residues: CATWDRRLNKKLF. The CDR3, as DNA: TGTGCCACCTGGGACAGGCGACTTAATAAGAAACTCTTT.

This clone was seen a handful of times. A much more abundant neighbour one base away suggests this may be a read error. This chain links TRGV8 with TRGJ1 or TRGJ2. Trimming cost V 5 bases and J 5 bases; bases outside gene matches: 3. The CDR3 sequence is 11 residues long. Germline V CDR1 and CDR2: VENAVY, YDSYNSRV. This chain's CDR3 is CATWGNYKKLF. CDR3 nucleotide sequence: TGTGCCACCTGGGGTAATTATAAGAAACTCTTT.

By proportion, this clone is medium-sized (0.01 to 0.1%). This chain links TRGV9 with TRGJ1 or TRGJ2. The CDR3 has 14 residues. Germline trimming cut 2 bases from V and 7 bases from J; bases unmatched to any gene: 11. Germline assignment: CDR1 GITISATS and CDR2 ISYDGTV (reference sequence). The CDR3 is CALWEGPTGYKKLF. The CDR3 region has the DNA TGTGCCTTGTGGGAGGGCCCCACGGGGTATAAGAAACTCTTT.

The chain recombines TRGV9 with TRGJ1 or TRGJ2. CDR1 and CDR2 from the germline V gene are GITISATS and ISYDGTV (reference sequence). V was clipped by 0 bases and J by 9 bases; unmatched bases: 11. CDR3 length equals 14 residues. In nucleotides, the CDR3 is TGTGCCTTGTGGGAGGTGCCTCCTAGGGGTAAGAAACTCTTT. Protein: CALWEVPPRGKKLF.

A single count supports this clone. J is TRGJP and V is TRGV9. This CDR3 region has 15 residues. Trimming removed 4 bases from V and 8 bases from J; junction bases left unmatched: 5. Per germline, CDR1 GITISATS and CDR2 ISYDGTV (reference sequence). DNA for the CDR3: TGTGCCTTGTGGGATGACAAGTTGGGCAAAAAAATCAAGGTATTT. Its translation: CALWDDKLGKKIKVF.

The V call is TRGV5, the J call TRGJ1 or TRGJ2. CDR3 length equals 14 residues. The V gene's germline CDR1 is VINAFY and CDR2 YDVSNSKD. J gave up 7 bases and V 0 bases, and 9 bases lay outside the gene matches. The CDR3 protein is CATWDRLLGYKKLF. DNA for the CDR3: TGTGCCACCTGGGACAGGCTCCTGGGATATAAGAAACTCTTT.

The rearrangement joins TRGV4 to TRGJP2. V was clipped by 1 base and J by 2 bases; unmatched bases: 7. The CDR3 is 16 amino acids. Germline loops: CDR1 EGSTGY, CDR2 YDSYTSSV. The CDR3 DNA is TGTGCCACCTGGGATGGCGACCCGAGTAGTGATTGGATCAAGACGTTT. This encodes CATWDGDPSSDWIKTF.

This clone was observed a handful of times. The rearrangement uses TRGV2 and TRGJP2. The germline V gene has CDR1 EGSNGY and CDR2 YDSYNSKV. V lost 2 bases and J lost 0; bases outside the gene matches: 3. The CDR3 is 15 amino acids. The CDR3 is CATWDDHSSDWIKTF. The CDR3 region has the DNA TGTGCCACCTGGGACGATCATAGTAGTGATTGGATCAAGACGTTT.

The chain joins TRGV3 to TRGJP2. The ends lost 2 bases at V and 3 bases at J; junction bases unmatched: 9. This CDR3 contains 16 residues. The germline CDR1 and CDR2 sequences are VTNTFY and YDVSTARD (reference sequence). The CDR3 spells CATWDISGGSDWIKTF. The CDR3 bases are TGTGCCACCTGGGACATTTCGGGGGGTAGTGATTGGATCAAGACGTTT.

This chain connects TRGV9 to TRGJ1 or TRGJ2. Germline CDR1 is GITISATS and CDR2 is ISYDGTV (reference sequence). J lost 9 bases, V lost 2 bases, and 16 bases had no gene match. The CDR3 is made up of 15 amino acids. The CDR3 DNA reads TGTGCCTTGTGGGAGGGTACTGCTACCAAAATTAAGAAACTCTTT. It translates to CALWEGTATKIKKLF.

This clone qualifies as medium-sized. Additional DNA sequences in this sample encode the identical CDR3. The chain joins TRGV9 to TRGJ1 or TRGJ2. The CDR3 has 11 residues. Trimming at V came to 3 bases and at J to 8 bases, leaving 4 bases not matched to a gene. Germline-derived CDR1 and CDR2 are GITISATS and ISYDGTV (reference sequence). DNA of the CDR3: TGTGCCTTGTGGGAGCCTAATAAGAAACTCTTT. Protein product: CALWEPNKKLF.

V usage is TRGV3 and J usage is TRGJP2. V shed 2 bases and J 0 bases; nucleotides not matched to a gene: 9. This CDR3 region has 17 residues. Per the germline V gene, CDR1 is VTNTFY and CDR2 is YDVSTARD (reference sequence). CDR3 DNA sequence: TGTGCCACCTGGGACACTCAATATGATAGTAGTGATTGGATCAAGACGTTT. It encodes CATWDTQYDSSDWIKTF.